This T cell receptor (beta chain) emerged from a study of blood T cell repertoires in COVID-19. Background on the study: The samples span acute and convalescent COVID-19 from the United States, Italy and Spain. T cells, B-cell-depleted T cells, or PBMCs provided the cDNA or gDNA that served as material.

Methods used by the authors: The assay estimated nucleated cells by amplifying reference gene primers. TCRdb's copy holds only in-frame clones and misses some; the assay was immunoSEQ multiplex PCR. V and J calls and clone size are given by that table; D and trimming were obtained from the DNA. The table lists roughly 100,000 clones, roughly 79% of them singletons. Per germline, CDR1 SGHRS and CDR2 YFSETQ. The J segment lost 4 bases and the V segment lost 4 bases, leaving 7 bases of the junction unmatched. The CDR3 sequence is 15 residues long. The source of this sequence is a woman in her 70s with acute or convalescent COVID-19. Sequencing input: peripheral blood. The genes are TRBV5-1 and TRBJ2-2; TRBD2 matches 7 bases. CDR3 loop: CASSRGVGVTGELFF. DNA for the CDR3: TGCGCCAGCAGCCGGGGGGTAGGAGTCACCGGGGAGCTGTTTTTT. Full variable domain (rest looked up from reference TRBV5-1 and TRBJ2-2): KAGVTQTPRYLIKTRGQQVTLSCSPISGHRSVSWYQQTPGQGLQFLFEYFSETQRNKGNFPGRFSGRQFSNSRSEMNVSTLELGDSALYLCASSRGVGVTGELFFGEGSRLTVL.